This T cell receptor beta chain was captured by sequencing in a study of T cells in localized non-small cell lung cancer. With regard to this clone: Its antigen remains unknown.

The CDR3 loop spans 16 amino acids. The V end was cut by 4 bases, the J end by 0 bases, with 12 bases between. Germline V gives CDR1 SGHTA, CDR2 FQGNSA. Notes on the study in general: Detection in adjacent lung was observed for a median around 59 of the top 100 tumor clones.

Profiled with immunoSEQ multiplex PCR; TCRdb holds only in-frame clones, not every one. The profile covers 75,000 to 80,000 clones, with 80% appearing a single time and approximately 9.6% taken by the ten largest. This TCR was recovered from a female donor of 60 years or more with stage I lung adenocarcinoma. The chain employs TRBV7-2 and TRBJ2-2; D might be TRBD1 or TRBD2, each matching 5 bases. The sample consisted of peripheral blood, taken before any cancer treatment. The CDR3 DNA reads TGTGCCAGCAGCTCTAGTTTGGGGGCGAACACCGGGGAGCTGTTTTTT. It specifies CASSSSLGANTGELFF.